This T cell receptor beta chain was recovered during a study of T cell repertoires in cytomegalovirus infection. TCRdb recomputed calls from the reads with MiXCR, one row per CDR3 protein. Among 200,000 to 250,000 distinct CDR3 sequences listed, 20% to 25% were seen once. This clonotype was picked up a small number of times. The sequence came from a human donor in good health (CMV status not recorded). Some clones in this sample may be carry-over from other donors' samples. Material for sequencing was CD8+ T cells from PBMCs.

This CDR3 reads CASSLVRDPTQYF. CDR3 in DNA: TGTGCCAGCAGCTTAGTACGGGATCCTACGCAGTATTTT. The chain uses TRBV7-9 and TRBJ2-3; a possible D gene is TRBD2 (5 bases). CDR1 and CDR2 from the germline V gene are SEHNR and FQNEAQ (reference sequence). The CDR3 loop spans 13 amino acids. The V gene lost 1 base and the J gene lost 8 bases, with 10 bases spanning the gap.